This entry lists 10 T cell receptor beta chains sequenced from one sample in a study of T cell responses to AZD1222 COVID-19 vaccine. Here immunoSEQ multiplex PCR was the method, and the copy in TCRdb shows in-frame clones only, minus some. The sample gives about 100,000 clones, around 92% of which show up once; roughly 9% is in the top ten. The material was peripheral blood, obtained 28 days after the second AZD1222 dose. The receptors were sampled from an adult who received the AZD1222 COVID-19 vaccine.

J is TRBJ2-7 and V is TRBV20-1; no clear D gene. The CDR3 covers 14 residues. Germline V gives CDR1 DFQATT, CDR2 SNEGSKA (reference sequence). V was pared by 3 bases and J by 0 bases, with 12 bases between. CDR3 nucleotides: TGCAGTGCTAGTCGGGCGGTCTCCTCCTACGAGCAGTACTTC. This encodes CSASRAVSSYEQYF.

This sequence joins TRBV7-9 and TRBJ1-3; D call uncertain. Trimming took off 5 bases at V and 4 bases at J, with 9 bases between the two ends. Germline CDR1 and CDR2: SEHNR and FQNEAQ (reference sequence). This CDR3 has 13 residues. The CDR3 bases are TGTGCCAGCAGCCTTAATGTAGGAAACACCATATATTTT. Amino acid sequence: CASSLNVGNTIYF.

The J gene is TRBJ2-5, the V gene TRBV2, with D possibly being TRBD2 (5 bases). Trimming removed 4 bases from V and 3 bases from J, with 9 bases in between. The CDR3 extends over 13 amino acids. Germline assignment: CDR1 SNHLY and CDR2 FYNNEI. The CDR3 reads CASSGPGKETQYF. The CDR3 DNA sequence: TGTGCCAGCAGTGGTCCGGGGAAAGAGACCCAGTACTTC.

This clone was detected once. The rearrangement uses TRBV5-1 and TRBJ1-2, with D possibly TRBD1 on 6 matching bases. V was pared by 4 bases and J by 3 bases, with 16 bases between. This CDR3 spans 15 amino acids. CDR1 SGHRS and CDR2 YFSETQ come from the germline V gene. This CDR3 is CASSAGQSGHYGYTF. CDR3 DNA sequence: TGCGCCAGCAGCGCGGGACAAAGTGGTCACTATGGCTACACCTTC.

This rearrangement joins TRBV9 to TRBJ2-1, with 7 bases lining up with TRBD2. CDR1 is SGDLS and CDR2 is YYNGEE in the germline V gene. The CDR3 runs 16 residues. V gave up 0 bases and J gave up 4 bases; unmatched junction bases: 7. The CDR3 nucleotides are TGTGCCAGCAGCGTAGATCAGCGGGACCTTTACAATGAGCAGTTCTTC. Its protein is CASSVDQRDLYNEQFF.

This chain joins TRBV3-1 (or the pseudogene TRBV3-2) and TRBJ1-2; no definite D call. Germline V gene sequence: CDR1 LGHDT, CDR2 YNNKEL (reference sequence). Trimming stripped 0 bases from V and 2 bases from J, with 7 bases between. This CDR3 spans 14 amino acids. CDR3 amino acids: CASSQEGVNYGYTF. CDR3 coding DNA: TGTGCCAGCAGCCAAGAGGGAGTGAACTATGGCTACACCTTC.

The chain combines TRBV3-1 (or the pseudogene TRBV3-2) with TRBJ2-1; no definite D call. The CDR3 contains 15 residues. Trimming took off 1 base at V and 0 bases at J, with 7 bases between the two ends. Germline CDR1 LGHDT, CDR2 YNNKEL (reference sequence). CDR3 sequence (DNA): TGTGCCAGCAGCCAAGGAAGAAGCTCCTACAATGAGCAGTTCTTC. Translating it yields CASSQGRSSYNEQFF.

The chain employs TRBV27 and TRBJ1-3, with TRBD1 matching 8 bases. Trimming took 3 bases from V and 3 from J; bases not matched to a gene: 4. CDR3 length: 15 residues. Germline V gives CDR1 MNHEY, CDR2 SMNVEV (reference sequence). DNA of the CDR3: TGTGCCAGCAGTTTCCGGACAGGGAGTGGAAACACCATATATTTT. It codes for CASSFRTGSGNTIYF.

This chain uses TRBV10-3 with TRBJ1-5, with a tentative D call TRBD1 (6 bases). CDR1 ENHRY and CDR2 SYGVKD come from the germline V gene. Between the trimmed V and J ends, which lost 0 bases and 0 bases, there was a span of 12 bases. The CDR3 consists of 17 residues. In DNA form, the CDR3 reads TGTGCCATCAGTGAGTCGAGGGACACCTATAGCAATCAGCCCCAGCATTTT. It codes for CAISESRDTYSNQPQHF.

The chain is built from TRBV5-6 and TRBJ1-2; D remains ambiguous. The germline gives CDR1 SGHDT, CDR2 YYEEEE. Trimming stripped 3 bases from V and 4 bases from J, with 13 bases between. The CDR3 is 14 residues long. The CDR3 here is CASSSGVGSYGYTF. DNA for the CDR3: TGTGCCAGCAGCTCGGGAGTTGGGAGCTATGGCTACACCTTC.